Below, one TCR beta chain is given with its context. Its antigen is not known. V lost 8 bases, J lost 6 bases, and 10 bases lay in between. The CDR3 length is 12 residues. Per germline, CDR1 SGHNT and CDR2 YENEEA. The sample originates from a study of shared clonotypes between healthy human individuals. The study, taken as a whole, reports: The four-donor shared clonotypes exceeded non-shared clonotypes in generation probability, with non-shared ones scoring lower.

Assay used: immunoSEQ multiplex PCR; TCRdb lists only in-frame clones, some missing. Counted here are about 580,000 clones, roughly 98% occurring once; the ten biggest clones make up roughly 0.29%. Naive CD8 cells were CD45RO-negative, positively selected for CCR7, excluding terminally differentiated effector memory CD45RA+ cells. This TCR came from a man aged 25-45 years in good health. The chain combines TRBV11-3 with TRBJ2-2; D gene ambiguous. Specimen: naive CD8+ T cells sorted from blood. In nucleotides, the CDR3 is TGTGCCAGCCGAGCCGAAGCCGGGGAGCTGTTTTTT. This encodes CASRAEAGELFF.